The 31 T cell receptor beta chains listed next were all sequenced from one sample in a study of CD8 T cells in ankylosing spondylitis. TCRdb reanalysed the 5' RACE reads using MiXCR and keeps one entry per CDR3 protein. The table shows around 42,000 distinct CDR3 sequences, with less than 3.5% occurring only once. Sequences were obtained from blood, either unsorted or a sorted T cell fraction (not recorded which). These receptors originate from a male donor with ankylosing spondylitis or in good health (not recorded which).

In this sample, this clonotype turned up many times. J is TRBJ2-3 and V is TRBV9; D uncertain. The CDR3 spans 15 residues. V shed 0 bases and J shed 0 bases, with 8 bases lying between them. Germline CDR1 reads SGDLS; CDR2 reads YYNGEE. The CDR3, as DNA: TGTGCCAGCAGCGTAGCGGACCCTAGCACAGATACGCAGTATTTT. Translation: CASSVADPSTDTQYF.

At least ten counts were recorded for this clonotype. CDR3 amino acids: CASSVFDGAGGYTF. The CDR3 DNA follows: TGTGCCAGCAGCGTATTCGACGGGGCCGGGGGCTACACCTTC. The chain recombines TRBV9 with TRBJ1-2; D might be TRBD1 (5 bases). Germline-derived CDR1 and CDR2 are SGDLS and YYNGEE. V was pared by 1 base and J by 8 bases, with 15 bases between. This CDR3 has 14 residues.

The sample holds many counts of this clonotype. This sequence joins TRBV9 and TRBJ2-1; 7 bases align to TRBD2. V trimming: 0 bases; J trimming: 9 bases; junction bases outside the gene matches: 0. This CDR3 is 12 amino acids long. The V gene's germline CDR1 is SGDLS and CDR2 YYNGEE. CDR3: CASSVGGGEQFF. For the CDR3, the DNA is TGTGCCAGCAGCGTAGGCGGGGGTGAGCAGTTCTTC.

This clonotype was seen at least ten times. As DNA, the CDR3 is TGTGCCAGCAGCGTAGCCCCCGACAGGGGTCCCAGCTCCTACGAGCAGTACTTC. Translating it yields CASSVAPDRGPSSYEQYF. The V gene is TRBV9, the J gene TRBJ2-7; TRBD1 matches at 8 bases. The J segment lost 0 bases and the V segment lost 0 bases, leaving 11 bases of the junction unmatched. This CDR3 is built from 18 residues. Germline lookup yields CDR1 SGDLS and CDR2 YYNGEE.

This clonotype was seen at least ten times. This sequence joins TRBV9 and TRBJ2-7, with D perhaps TRBD1 (6 bases). The CDR3 loop spans 15 amino acids. Germline CDR1 is SGDLS and CDR2 is YYNGEE. V was shortened by 0 bases and J by 1 base, with 11 bases between the two germline ends. CDR3 in DNA: TGTGCCAGCAGCGTAGGGGGACATCTTTCCTACGAGCAGTACTTC. Protein sequence: CASSVGGHLSYEQYF.

This clonotype occurred many times. The rearrangement links TRBV9 to TRBJ2-3, with D tentatively TRBD2 (5 bases). Germline CDR1 SGDLS, CDR2 YYNGEE. V gave up 0 bases and J gave up 2 bases, with 16 bases separating them. This CDR3 spans 17 amino acids. The CDR3 is CASSVGLRAPSTDTQYF. The CDR3 DNA follows: TGTGCCAGCAGCGTAGGTTTGAGGGCCCCTTCCACAGATACGCAGTATTTT.

This clonotype showed up many times. V and J are TRBV9 and TRBJ1-6; D may be TRBD1 (6 bases). Trimming removed 0 bases from V and 7 bases from J, with 8 bases in between. Germline CDR1 is SGDLS and CDR2 is YYNGEE. CDR3 length equals 14 residues. CDR3: CASSVGGRNSPLHF. CDR3 nucleotide sequence: TGTGCCAGCAGCGTAGGGGGGCGGAATTCACCCCTCCACTTT. Using reference TRBV9 and TRBJ1-6 for the parts outside the CDR3, the full variable domain is DSGVTQTPKHLITATGQRVTLRCSPRSGDLSVYWYQQSLDQGLQFLIQYYNGEERAKGNILERFSAQQFPDLHSELNLSSLELGDSALYFCASSVGGRNSPLHFGNGTRLTVT.

At least ten counts were recorded for this clonotype. This chain uses TRBV9 with TRBJ1-1; D is undetermined. The germline CDR1 and CDR2 sequences are SGDLS and YYNGEE. Trimming took 2 bases from V and 0 from J, leaving 5 bases between them. This CDR3 is 13 amino acids long. CDR3 in DNA: TGTGCCAGCAGCGTGAACATGAACACTGAAGCTTTCTTT. It codes for CASSVNMNTEAFF.

This clonotype was recorded at least ten times. This chain uses TRBV9 with TRBJ2-7; D not certain. The CDR3 contains 14 residues. The V end was cut by 0 bases, the J end by 2 bases, with 9 bases between. Germline V CDR1 and CDR2: SGDLS, YYNGEE. The CDR3 spells CASSVGNTAYEQYF. The CDR3 DNA reads as TGTGCCAGCAGCGTAGGGAACACCGCCTACGAGCAGTACTTC. Looking up the rest from reference TRBV9 and TRBJ2-7 gives the full variable domain: DSGVTQTPKHLITATGQRVTLRCSPRSGDLSVYWYQQSLDQGLQFLIQYYNGEERAKGNILERFSAQQFPDLHSELNLSSLELGDSALYFCASSVGNTAYEQYFGPGTRLTVT.

Ten or more counts support this clonotype. The rearrangement links TRBV9 to TRBJ1-2; possibly TRBD1 for D (5 bases). Germline V gives CDR1 SGDLS, CDR2 YYNGEE. Trimming pared 0 bases from V and 5 bases from J, leaving 8 bases between. This CDR3 spans 13 amino acids. The CDR3 region has the DNA TGTGCCAGCAGCGTAGACCAGGGTTATGGCTACACCTTC. Translation gives CASSVDQGYGYTF.

This clonotype was counted at least ten times. J is TRBJ2-7 and V is TRBV9; TRBD2 matches at 7 bases. Germline lookup yields CDR1 SGDLS and CDR2 YYNGEE. The CDR3 has 16 amino acids. Trimming cost V 0 bases and J 5 bases; bases outside gene matches: 11. This CDR3 reads CASSVASGRALDEQYF. The CDR3 DNA sequence: TGTGCCAGCAGCGTAGCATCTGGGAGGGCCCTGGACGAGCAGTACTTC.

The sample holds many counts of this clonotype. The chain is built from TRBV9 and TRBJ2-7; unclear D gene. Germline CDR1 reads SGDLS; CDR2 reads YYNGEE. The CDR3 loop spans 15 amino acids. Trimming left V 0 bases short and J 2 bases short, with 12 bases between. For the CDR3, the DNA is TGTGCCAGCAGCGTAGGTGCAGTGCCTACCTACGAGCAGTACTTC. Residues: CASSVGAVPTYEQYF.

Ten or more counts support this clonotype. The CDR3 nucleotides read TGTGCCAGCAGCGTGTGGCAGGAGAACACTGAAGCTTTCTTT. Translation: CASSVWQENTEAFF. J is TRBJ1-1 and V is TRBV9, with D unresolved. The ends were cut back, 2 bases at V and 1 base at J, with 9 bases in the middle. The CDR3 spans 14 residues. CDR1 is SGDLS, CDR2 YYNGEE, per germline.

Ten or more counts support this clonotype. The chain uses TRBV9 and TRBJ2-7, with 7 bases that match TRBD2. The length of the CDR3 is 15 residues. The V segment lost 2 bases and the J segment 3 bases; nucleotides outside the gene matches: 8. Germline CDR1 is SGDLS and CDR2 is YYNGEE. This chain's CDR3 is CASSVGLAAIYEQYF. For the CDR3, the DNA is TGTGCCAGCAGCGTCGGGCTAGCGGCCATCTACGAGCAGTACTTC.

This clonotype showed up many times. The chain carries TRBV9 and TRBJ1-2, with 7 bases lining up with TRBD1. J was trimmed by 2 bases and V by 3 bases; bases with no gene match: 7. Germline-derived CDR1 and CDR2 are SGDLS and YYNGEE. CDR3 length equals 15 residues. CDR3 loop: CASSAYRDRNYGYTF. Written as DNA, the CDR3 is TGTGCCAGCAGCGCCTACCGGGACAGAAACTATGGCTACACCTTC.

This clonotype was picked up many times. The chain recombines TRBV9 with TRBJ2-1; 8 nucleotides align to TRBD2. This CDR3 region has 21 residues. Losses at the gene ends were 0 bases for V and 6 bases for J; bases not matched to a gene: 23. The germline V gene has CDR1 SGDLS and CDR2 YYNGEE. The CDR3 spells CASSVAGGSSLTSWGGNEQFF. CDR3 bases: TGTGCCAGCAGCGTAGCGGGAGGGTCCAGCCTTACGTCATGGGGCGGCAATGAGCAGTTCTTC.

The sample holds a few counts of this clonotype. The rearrangement joins TRBV9 to TRBJ2-7; D may be TRBD1 or TRBD2 (5 bases each). The germline V and J ends were trimmed by 0 bases and 8 bases, with 18 bases remaining between them. This CDR3 is built from 15 residues. CDR1 and CDR2 from the germline V gene are SGDLS and YYNGEE. The CDR3 loop reads CASSVAPLGETKQYF. The CDR3 DNA sequence: TGTGCCAGCAGCGTAGCCCCGTTGGGGGAAACCAAGCAGTACTTC.

This clonotype was counted at least ten times. The chain carries TRBV9 and TRBJ2-3; 11 bases agree with TRBD2. Germline values: CDR1 SGDLS, CDR2 YYNGEE. The CDR3 is 16 residues long. J lost 3 bases, V lost 4 bases, and 7 bases had no gene match. CDR3 region: CASSPATSGSTDTQYF. The CDR3 DNA reads TGTGCCAGCAGCCCGGCAACTAGCGGGAGTACAGATACGCAGTATTTT.

This clonotype was counted at least ten times. This rearrangement joins TRBV9 to TRBJ2-3, with D unresolved. This CDR3 contains 16 residues. The V gene lost 0 bases and the J gene lost 4 bases, with 15 bases spanning the gap. Germline V gene sequence: CDR1 SGDLS, CDR2 YYNGEE. The CDR3 DNA reads TGTGCCAGCAGCGTAGCGGGTGGAATCAAGGCAGATACGCAGTATTTT. Its protein is CASSVAGGIKADTQYF.

At least ten counts were recorded for this clonotype. The CDR3 reads CASSVAGTAKETQYF. CDR3 nucleotides: TGTGCCAGCAGCGTAGCAGGGACAGCTAAAGAGACCCAGTACTTC. The chain joins TRBV9 to TRBJ2-5, with 7 bases lining up with TRBD1. Germline CDR1 is SGDLS and CDR2 is YYNGEE. The CDR3 contains 15 residues. The V gene end was trimmed by 0 bases and the J gene end by 3 bases; junction bases not matched to a gene: 5. Together with reference TRBV9 and TRBJ2-5, the CDR3 gives the full variable domain: DSGVTQTPKHLITATGQRVTLRCSPRSGDLSVYWYQQSLDQGLQFLIQYYNGEERAKGNILERFSAQQFPDLHSELNLSSLELGDSALYFCASSVAGTAKETQYFGPGTRLLVL.

In this sample, this clonotype turned up many times. The chain has TRBV9 and TRBJ2-7; D unclear. Trimming removed 0 bases from V and 0 bases from J, with 13 bases in between. CDR1 is SGDLS and CDR2 is YYNGEE in the germline V gene. There are 16 residues in the CDR3. CDR3 region: CASSVGGASSSYEQYF. The CDR3 nucleotides read TGTGCCAGCAGCGTAGGGGGTGCGTCGAGCTCCTACGAGCAGTACTTC.

This clonotype appeared many times. The V call is TRBV9, the J call TRBJ2-1, with D perhaps being TRBD1 or TRBD2 (7 bases each). The CDR3 covers 15 residues. Germline CDR1 is SGDLS and CDR2 is YYNGEE. V was clipped by 3 bases and J by 8 bases, with 18 bases between them. The CDR3 loop reads CASSEGAGVWDEQFF. The CDR3 coding sequence is TGTGCCAGCAGCGAGGGGGCGGGGGTTTGGGATGAGCAGTTCTTC.

This clonotype was recorded many times. This chain connects TRBV9 to TRBJ2-3; D is perhaps TRBD2 (6 bases). The CDR3 is 14 amino acids. Trimming took 7 bases from V and 0 from J, leaving 12 bases between them. Germline lookup yields CDR1 SGDLS and CDR2 YYNGEE. CDR3 DNA sequence: TGTGCCAGCGCGAGGGGACTTAGCACAGATACGCAGTATTTT. Encoded protein: CASARGLSTDTQYF.

In its sample, this clonotype was seen many times. This chain links TRBV9 with TRBJ1-1; D call uncertain. The length of the CDR3 is 14 residues. V was pared by 6 bases and J by 3 bases, with 15 bases between. The V gene's germline CDR1 is SGDLS and CDR2 YYNGEE. The CDR3 DNA sequence: TGTGCCAGCATGGCCCAGGTCGGGGACACTGAAGCTTTCTTT. Protein: CASMAQVGDTEAFF.

This clonotype was recorded many times. Written as DNA, the CDR3 is TGTGCCAGCAGCTGGGGGACCCCCAGCTCTGGGGCCAACGTCCTGACTTTC. Encoded protein: CASSWGTPSSGANVLTF. The J gene is TRBJ2-6, the V gene TRBV9, with D perhaps given as TRBD1 or TRBD2 (5 bases each). The V end lost 4 bases, the J end lost 0 bases, and 14 bases lay between the germline ends. This CDR3 is built from 17 residues. Germline V gene sequence: CDR1 SGDLS, CDR2 YYNGEE.

Ten or more counts support this clonotype. V gene TRBV9 combines with J gene TRBJ1-3; D is unclear. This CDR3 region has 16 residues. Trimming left V 0 bases short and J 0 bases short, with 10 bases between. Looked up from germline, CDR1 is SGDLS and CDR2 is YYNGEE. CDR3 nucleotide sequence: TGTGCCAGCAGCGTAGCTGGGCCCACCTCTGGAAACACCATATATTTT. It translates to CASSVAGPTSGNTIYF.

This clonotype was counted at least ten times. The rearrangement uses TRBV12-3 or TRBV12-4 and TRBJ2-4, with D possibly matching TRBD1 (5 bases). This CDR3 contains 15 residues. The V end lost 8 bases, the J end lost 0 bases, and 14 bases lay between the germline ends. This CDR3 is CASPRGRAAKNIQYF. The CDR3 DNA reads TGTGCCAGCCCCAGAGGCAGGGCAGCCAAAAACATTCAGTACTTC.

This clonotype occurred many times. The chain is built from TRBV9 and TRBJ2-7; 7 bases are a match to TRBD2. Germline values: CDR1 SGDLS, CDR2 YYNGEE. The trim removed 0 bases at V and 0 bases at J, leaving 3 bases unmatched. This CDR3 spans 15 amino acids. CDR3 in amino acids: CASSVGVAGSYEQYF. As DNA, the CDR3 is TGTGCCAGCAGCGTAGGGGTAGCGGGCTCCTACGAGCAGTACTTC.

This clonotype was detected many times. This chain connects TRBV9 to TRBJ2-6; 8 bases agree with TRBD1. After removal of 2 bases from V and 2 bases from J, the junction contained 3 bases not matched to a gene. This CDR3 has 16 residues. Germline lookup yields CDR1 SGDLS and CDR2 YYNGEE. The CDR3 is CASSVVQGAGANVLTF. CDR3 nucleotide sequence: TGTGCCAGCAGCGTCGTACAGGGGGCTGGGGCCAACGTCCTGACTTTC.

At least ten counts were recorded for this clonotype. The chain employs TRBV9 and TRBJ2-3; D not certain. The CDR3 has 15 amino acids. The ends were cut back, 0 bases at V and 1 base at J, with 9 bases in the middle. Germline values: CDR1 SGDLS, CDR2 YYNGEE. CDR3 amino acids: CASSVEGYRTDTQYF. CDR3 coding DNA: TGTGCCAGCAGCGTAGAGGGCTATCGCACAGATACGCAGTATTTT.

This clonotype was picked up many times. J is TRBJ2-3 and V is TRBV9, with D perhaps assigned TRBD1 or TRBD2 (7 bases each). This CDR3 contains 14 residues. Germline CDR1 reads SGDLS; CDR2 reads YYNGEE. V was trimmed by 2 bases and J by 4 bases, leaving 11 bases between them. In nucleotides, the CDR3 is TGTGCCAGCAGCGTCCAGGGGGGGGCAGATACGCAGTATTTT. Its protein product is CASSVQGGADTQYF.